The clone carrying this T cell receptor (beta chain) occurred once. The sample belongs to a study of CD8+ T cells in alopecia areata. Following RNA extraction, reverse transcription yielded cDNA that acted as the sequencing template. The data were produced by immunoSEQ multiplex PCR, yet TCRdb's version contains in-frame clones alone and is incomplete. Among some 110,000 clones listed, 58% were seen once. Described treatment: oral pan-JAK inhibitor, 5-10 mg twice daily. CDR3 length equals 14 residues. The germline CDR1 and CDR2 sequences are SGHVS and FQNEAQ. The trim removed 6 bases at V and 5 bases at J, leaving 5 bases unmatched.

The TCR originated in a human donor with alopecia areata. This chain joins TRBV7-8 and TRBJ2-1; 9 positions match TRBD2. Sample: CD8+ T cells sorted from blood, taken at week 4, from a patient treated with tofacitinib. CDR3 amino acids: CASSVLAGHNEQFF. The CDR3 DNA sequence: TGTGCCAGCAGTGTCCTAGCGGGGCACAATGAGCAGTTCTTC.